This T cell receptor beta chain was captured in a study of early T cells in non-severe SARS-CoV-2 infection. Looking at the study overall: With bulk RNA from unsorted whole blood as input, sequencing yielded unpaired chains.

Researchers tagged individual cDNA molecules with unique molecular identifiers. TCRdb independently ran MiXCR on the 5' RACE reads; one entry per CDR3 protein. The sample includes around 81,000 distinct CDR3 sequences, 14% of them seen just once. This clonotype was picked up a small number of times. Looked up from germline, CDR1 is LGHDT and CDR2 is YNNKEL (reference sequence). This CDR3 spans 13 amino acids. V was clipped by 3 bases and J by 7 bases, with 12 bases between them. The source is an adult who was a healthcare worker with PCR-confirmed SARS-CoV-2 infection or an uninfected control (not recorded which). The V gene is TRBV3-1, the J gene TRBJ1-1; D unclear. Sequencing was performed on whole blood. This chain's CDR3 is CASSHERRNEAFF. DNA of the CDR3: TGTGCCAGCAGCCATGAGAGACGGAATGAAGCTTTCTTT.